These 30 T cell receptor beta chains originate from one sample sequenced in a study of blood T cell repertoires in COVID-19. Using immunoSEQ multiplex PCR, the repertoire was profiled, and TCRdb retains in-frame clones only, with some absent. The data contain tens of thousands of clones, over 70% of them singletons. Source material: peripheral blood. The receptors come from a man between 65 and 80 years old with COVID-19, enrolled during active disease.

The chain joins TRBV9 to TRBJ1-3, with a weak D call TRBD1 (5 bases). V was shortened by 4 bases and J by 0 bases, with 14 bases between the two germline ends. CDR1 is SGDLS and CDR2 is YYNGEE in the germline V gene. The CDR3 has 16 residues. The CDR3 is CASSPSWGHSGNTIYF. CDR3 in DNA: TGTGCCAGCAGCCCCAGCTGGGGCCACTCTGGAAACACCATATATTTT.

Details on this clone: The sample contains more than one DNA sequence encoding this CDR3. This chain uses TRBV5-1 with TRBJ2-1; D call uncertain. The CDR3 has 15 residues. Germline CDR1 and CDR2: SGHRS and YFSETQ. Trimming cost V 0 bases and J 2 bases, with 9 bases left between them. The CDR3 loop is CASSLGSGPYNEQFF. The CDR3 nucleotides read TGCGCCAGCAGCTTGGGGTCAGGTCCCTACAATGAGCAGTTCTTC. The variable domain in full, with the rest retrieved from reference TRBV5-1 and TRBJ2-1, is KAGVTQTPRYLIKTRGQQVTLSCSPISGHRSVSWYQQTPGQGLQFLFEYFSETQRNKGNFPGRFSGRQFSNSRSEMNVSTLELGDSALYLCASSLGSGPYNEQFFGPGTRLTVL.

V and J are TRBV9 and TRBJ1-6; 8 bases are a match to TRBD1. This CDR3 spans 15 amino acids. Per the germline V gene, CDR1 is SGDLS and CDR2 is YYNGEE. V lost 3 bases to trimming and J lost 7 bases; unmatched junction nucleotides: 6. CDR3 DNA sequence: TGTGCCAGCAGCGCTCAGGGGGCGCAAAATTCACCCCTCCACTTT. Protein: CASSAQGAQNSPLHF.

The chain recombines TRBV18 with TRBJ1-2; D perhaps matches TRBD1 (6 bases). Trimming pared 0 bases from V and 6 bases from J, leaving 11 bases between. In germline, CDR1 is KGHSH, CDR2 LQKENI. CDR3 length equals 14 residues. The CDR3 loop reads CASSPPTGTHGYTF. For the CDR3, the DNA is TGTGCCAGCTCACCACCGACAGGAACCCATGGCTACACCTTC.

This clone has only a few counts. V and J are TRBV5-1 and TRBJ2-7; tentatively, D is TRBD1 (6 bases). V lost 3 bases to trimming and J lost 3 bases, with 19 bases between them. Germline CDR1 SGHRS, CDR2 YFSETQ. CDR3 length: 16 amino acids. The DNA for the CDR3 is TGCGCCAGCAGCTCGCTAGCAGGGGATCTAGTCTACGAGCAGTACTTC. Amino acid sequence: CASSSLAGDLVYEQYF.

Here the CDR3 reads CASSQDITALSAFF. The CDR3 DNA is TGTGCCAGCAGCCAAGATATCACAGCCCTGAGCGCTTTCTTT. The rearrangement joins TRBV3-1 (or the pseudogene TRBV3-2) to TRBJ1-1; D not resolved. CDR1 is LGHDT and CDR2 is YNNKEL in the germline V gene (reference sequence). This CDR3 contains 14 residues. The ends were cut back, 0 bases at V and 11 bases at J, with 16 bases in the middle.

The chain uses TRBV5-1 and TRBJ2-5, with D possibly TRBD1 on 6 matching bases. The CDR3 spans 15 residues. Trimming took 4 bases from V and 2 from J, leaving 15 bases between them. The germline gives CDR1 SGHRS, CDR2 YFSETQ. The CDR3 DNA reads TGCGCCAGCAGCACAGGGAACAGCTTACAAGAGACCCAGTACTTC. Translated, it gives CASSTGNSLQETQYF.

The genes are TRBV19 and TRBJ1-1, with D maybe TRBD1 (6 bases). This CDR3 is built from 14 residues. V shed 8 bases and J shed 4 bases, with 17 bases lying between them. Germline CDR1 is LNHDA and CDR2 is SQIVND (reference sequence). CDR3 amino acids: CASYTTGSATEAFF. The DNA for the CDR3 is TGTGCCAGTTATACCACAGGGTCTGCCACTGAAGCTTTCTTT.

The chain recombines TRBV7-8 with TRBJ1-5, with a possible D match to TRBD1 (5 bases). V was clipped by 3 bases and J by 2 bases, with 17 bases between them. The CDR3 covers 17 residues. Germline-derived CDR1 and CDR2 are SGHVS and FQNEAQ. CDR3 sequence: CASSLLLGVSGNQPQHF. In DNA, the CDR3 is TGTGCCAGCAGCTTGCTTCTAGGGGTTTCGGGCAATCAGCCCCAGCATTTT.

The chain is built from TRBV7-2 and TRBJ2-5, with TRBD1 matching 8 bases. Unmatched junction bases numbered 8, after V lost 4 bases and J lost 4 bases. The CDR3 spans 15 residues. The germline CDR1 and CDR2 sequences are SGHTA and FQGNSA. The CDR3 region has the DNA TGTGCCAGCAGCTCTGGACAGGGCTCAGGAGAGACCCAGTACTTC. Translated, it gives CASSSGQGSGETQYF. Using reference TRBV7-2 and TRBJ2-5 for the parts outside the CDR3, the full variable domain is GAGVSQSPSNKVTEKGKDVELRCDPISGHTALYWYRQSLGQGLEFLIYFQGNSAPDKSGLPSDRFSAERTGGSVSTLTIQRTQQEDSAVYLCASSSGQGSGETQYFGPGTRLLVL.

The chain is built from TRBV7-6 and TRBJ2-1, with 13 bases lining up with TRBD2. Losses at the gene ends were 4 bases for V and 5 bases for J; bases not matched to a gene: 5. The CDR3 runs to 16 residues. Germline CDR1 SGHVS, CDR2 FNYEAQ. The CDR3 region is CASSSRLAGGNNEQFF. The CDR3, as DNA: TGTGCCAGCAGCTCCAGACTAGCGGGAGGAAACAATGAGCAGTTCTTC.

CDR3 protein: CASSINPSSGYEQYF. CDR3 sequence (DNA): TGTGCCAGTAGTATTAATCCGTCGAGTGGCTACGAGCAGTACTTC. V is TRBV19 and J is TRBJ2-7; D unresolved. This CDR3 is 15 amino acids long. Deletions cut 3 bases from V and 3 bases from J, with 15 bases between. Germline V gives CDR1 LNHDA, CDR2 SQIVND (reference sequence).

The V call is TRBV28, the J call TRBJ1-5; D is perhaps TRBD1 (6 bases). Per the germline V gene, CDR1 is MDHEN and CDR2 is SYDVKM. The V gene lost 7 bases and the J gene lost 5 bases, with 15 bases spanning the gap. CDR3 size: 14 residues. This chain's CDR3 is CASTLQGRDQPQHF. DNA of the CDR3: TGTGCCAGCACCCTACAGGGTCGGGATCAGCCCCAGCATTTT.

The chain combines TRBV5-1 with TRBJ2-1; D ambiguous. Deletions cut 0 bases from V and 5 bases from J, with 9 bases between. The germline V gene has CDR1 SGHRS and CDR2 YFSETQ. The CDR3 has 14 residues. CDR3 bases: TGCGCCAGCAGCTTGGGAGTGTTTGACAATGAGCAGTTCTTC. As protein: CASSLGVFDNEQFF.

This chain connects TRBV24-1 to TRBJ1-5; D not resolved. The germline V and J ends were trimmed by 5 bases and 2 bases, with 6 bases remaining between them. The CDR3 has 13 residues. Germline V gene lookup returns CDR1 KGHDR and CDR2 SFDVKD. The CDR3 loop is CATSVAGNQPQHF. CDR3 in DNA: TGTGCCACCAGTGTGGCGGGCAATCAGCCCCAGCATTTT.

V is TRBV15 and J is TRBJ1-4; 7 nucleotides line up with TRBD1. The V gene's germline CDR1 is LNHNV and CDR2 YYDKDF (reference sequence). Germline trimming cut 0 bases from V and 0 bases from J; bases unmatched to any gene: 10. This CDR3 region has 19 residues. CDR3 bases: TGTGCCACCAGCAGAGAGCGCATAGGGGGCCTTGCAACTAATGAAAAACTGTTTTTT. Its protein product is CATSRERIGGLATNEKLFF.

The chain couples TRBV19 to TRBJ1-1; D is ambiguous. The V gene's germline CDR1 is LNHDA and CDR2 SQIVND (reference sequence). V was clipped by 6 bases and J by 3 bases, with 14 bases between them. There are 14 residues in the CDR3. The CDR3 region is CASRGEIWDTEAFF. The CDR3 DNA follows: TGTGCCAGTAGGGGAGAAATTTGGGACACTGAAGCTTTCTTT.

The V call is TRBV9, the J call TRBJ2-1, with D possibly matching TRBD1 (6 bases). This CDR3 is 19 amino acids long. Germline values: CDR1 SGDLS, CDR2 YYNGEE. V lost 4 bases, J lost 6 bases, and 29 bases lay in between. The CDR3 sequence: CASSPVATGYSIVGNEQFF. The DNA for the CDR3 is TGTGCCAGCAGCCCAGTCGCAACAGGGTACTCGATTGTCGGCAATGAGCAGTTCTTC. Full variable domain (rest looked up from reference TRBV9 and TRBJ2-1): DSGVTQTPKHLITATGQRVTLRCSPRSGDLSVYWYQQSLDQGLQFLIQYYNGEERAKGNILERFSAQQFPDLHSELNLSSLELGDSALYFCASSPVATGYSIVGNEQFFGPGTRLTVL.

This clone was seen a handful of times. J is TRBJ2-1 and V is TRBV7-2; 7 bases match TRBD2. The V gene end was trimmed by 5 bases and the J gene end by 8 bases; junction bases not matched to a gene: 15. The germline CDR1 and CDR2 sequences are SGHTA and FQGNSA. CDR3 size: 16 residues. The CDR3 sequence: CASSKLWRETRDEQFF. The CDR3 DNA is TGTGCCAGCAGCAAACTATGGCGGGAGACCCGGGATGAGCAGTTCTTC. The whole variable domain, filled in from reference TRBV7-2 and TRBJ2-1, reads GAGVSQSPSNKVTEKGKDVELRCDPISGHTALYWYRQSLGQGLEFLIYFQGNSAPDKSGLPSDRFSAERTGGSVSTLTIQRTQQEDSAVYLCASSKLWRETRDEQFFGPGTRLTVL.

The chain is built from TRBV28 and TRBJ2-3, with a possible D match to TRBD2 (5 bases). V dropped 7 bases and J dropped 3 bases, with 14 bases sitting between them. CDR3 length: 14 amino acids. Germline assignment: CDR1 MDHEN and CDR2 SYDVKM. The chain's CDR3 is CASTWELATDTQYF. The CDR3 DNA reads as TGTGCCAGCACGTGGGAGTTAGCGACAGATACGCAGTATTTT.

This sequence joins TRBV5-4 and TRBJ2-7, with D unresolved. The V end lost 0 bases, the J end lost 2 bases, and 9 bases lay between the germline ends. Germline-derived CDR1 and CDR2 are SGHNT and YYREEE (reference sequence). The length of the CDR3 is 14 residues. For the CDR3, the DNA is TGTGCCAGCAGCTTGGACCAGGCTACCTACGAGCAGTACTTC. Translated, it gives CASSLDQATYEQYF. Variable domain in full (rest from reference TRBV5-4 and TRBJ2-7): ETGVTQSPTHLIKTRGQQVTLRCSSQSGHNTVSWYQQALGQGPQFIFQYYREEENGRGNFPPRFSGLQFPNYSSELNVNALELDDSALYLCASSLDQATYEQYFGPGTRLTVT.

The chain couples TRBV5-8 to TRBJ2-2; unclear D gene. Germline V gives CDR1 SGHTS, CDR2 YDEGEE. The CDR3 is 14 amino acids. V lost 3 bases and J lost 2, with 8 bases in between. DNA for the CDR3: TGTGCCAGCAGCTATGAGGCAAACACCGGGGAGCTGTTTTTT. Translation gives CASSYEANTGELFF.

This clone was observed a single time. The chain recombines TRBV5-1 with TRBJ1-6, with 10 bases that match TRBD1. Germline CDR1 and CDR2: SGHRS and YFSETQ. The V and J ends lost 2 bases and 10 bases, in that order; junction bases with no gene match: 6. The CDR3 totals 15 residues. CDR3 DNA: TGCGCCAGCAGCTTAGGGACAGGGGATGGGTCACCCCTCCACTTT. It translates to CASSLGTGDGSPLHF.

The genes are TRBV19 and TRBJ2-2; TRBD1 matches at 8 bases. V dropped 0 bases and J dropped 7; count of bases not matched to a gene: 4. The length of the CDR3 is 15 residues. The germline V gene encodes CDR1 LNHDA and CDR2 SQIVND (reference sequence). The CDR3 reads CASSIEAGGHGELFF. CDR3 in DNA: TGTGCCAGTAGTATAGAAGCAGGGGGCCACGGGGAGCTGTTTTTT.

The chain employs TRBV5-4 and TRBJ2-7; TRBD2 might be the D (5 bases). V was shortened by 2 bases and J by 6 bases, with 9 bases between the two germline ends. The CDR3 loop spans 12 amino acids. From germline, CDR1 is SGHNT and CDR2 YYREEE (reference sequence). The CDR3 region is CASSFDAGEQYF. CDR3 nucleotides: TGTGCCAGCAGCTTCGACGCGGGCGAGCAGTACTTC.

The chain has TRBV6-6 and TRBJ2-1; D unclear. Germline V gene sequence: CDR1 MNHNY, CDR2 SVGAGI (reference sequence). CDR3 length: 13 residues. The ends were cut back, 2 bases at V and 7 bases at J, with 9 bases in the middle. The CDR3: CASSYGWLNEQFF. As DNA, the CDR3 is TGTGCCAGCAGTTACGGTTGGCTTAATGAGCAGTTCTTC.

In DNA form, the CDR3 reads TGTGCCAGCAGCTTAGAGAGGGACAGGGGCTACAATGAGCAGTTCTTC. Translation gives CASSLERDRGYNEQFF. The V call is TRBV11-3, the J call TRBJ2-1; 10 nucleotides line up with TRBD1. CDR1 SGHNT and CDR2 YENEEA come from the germline V gene. This CDR3 region has 16 residues. With 0 bases clipped from V and 3 bases from J, the junction kept 2 bases outside the gene matches.

The rearrangement links TRBV11-2 to TRBJ1-6, with TRBD1 identical over 7 bases. CDR3 length: 15 amino acids. V lost 1 base, J lost 7 bases, and 4 bases stayed unmatched. The germline V gene encodes CDR1 SGHAT and CDR2 FQNNGV. CDR3 DNA sequence: TGTGCCAGCAGCTTAGTCGCCAGGGGGAATTCACCCCTCCACTTT. It specifies CASSLVARGNSPLHF. The full variable domain, rest sourced from reference TRBV11-2 and TRBJ1-6, is EAGVAQSPRYKIIEKRQSVAFWCNPISGHATLYWYQQILGQGPKLLIQFQNNGVVDDSQLPKDRFSAERLKGVDSTLKIQPAKLEDSAVYLCASSLVARGNSPLHFGNGTRLTVT.

The chain joins TRBV28 to TRBJ1-1; TRBD1 aligns across 7 bases. V shed 9 bases, J shed 6 bases, and the junction held 10 bases outside the gene matches. The CDR3 is 13 residues long. Germline CDR1 MDHEN, CDR2 SYDVKM. The CDR3 is CASKQGLWAEAFF. CDR3 nucleotides: TGTGCCAGTAAACAGGGGCTTTGGGCTGAAGCTTTCTTT.

This clone has only a few counts. The chain is built from TRBV30 and TRBJ2-1; 10 positions agree with TRBD2. V lost 0 bases, J lost 5 bases, and 7 bases stayed unmatched. Germline assignment: CDR1 GTSNPN and CDR2 SVGIG (reference sequence). The CDR3 contains 16 residues. The CDR3 nucleotides are TGTGCCTGGAGTGTGAGTAGCGGGAGGTGGGACAATGAGCAGTTCTTC. Encoded protein: CAWSVSSGRWDNEQFF.